Following are 12 T cell receptor beta chains from one sample sequenced in a study of shared clonotypes between healthy human individuals. Data came from immunoSEQ multiplex PCR; TCRdb stores just in-frame clones and leaves some out. This table has around 500,000 clones, more than 75% appearing once. Sequencing was done on a sample of PBMCs. These receptor sequences come from a woman aged 40 to 50 in good health. Some clones in this sample may be carry-over from other donors' samples.

V and J are TRBV4-1 and TRBJ1-4; no firm D call. Germline values: CDR1 MGHRA, CDR2 YSYEKL. The CDR3 has 12 residues. V was cut by 2 bases and J by 7 bases, with 5 bases left in between. The DNA for the CDR3 is TGCGCCAGCAGCCAAATCGGTGAAAAACTGTTTTTT. This sequence encodes CASSQIGEKLFF.

Regarding this clone: At the DNA level, this CDR3 is encoded by other sequences in the same sample as well. The gene calls are TRBV28 and TRBJ1-2; 7 bases are shared with TRBD1. V was clipped by 2 bases and J by 4 bases; unmatched bases: 4. Germline V gene data show CDR1 as MDHEN and CDR2 as SYDVKM. The CDR3 spans 14 residues. The CDR3 protein is CASSLAGGVYGYTF. The CDR3 region has the DNA TGTGCCAGCAGTTTAGCAGGGGGAGTCTATGGCTACACCTTC.

As concerns this clone: At one boundary the junction diverges from the germline segment, which might be a read error. V is TRBV7-7 and J is TRBJ2-7; D is perhaps TRBD1 or TRBD2 (6 bases each). CDR3 size: 14 residues. In germline, CDR1 is SSHAT, CDR2 FNYEAQ (reference sequence). CDR3 region: CASSLDPGAGEQYF. As DNA, the CDR3 is TGTGCTAGCAGCTTAGATCCGGGGGCGGGCGAGCAGTACTTC.

V is TRBV11-2 and J is TRBJ2-1; D is unclear. Trimming removed 1 base at V and 5 bases at J, with 6 bases between. The CDR3 runs 13 residues. Germline assignment: CDR1 SGHAT and CDR2 FQNNGV. In DNA form, the CDR3 reads TGTGCCAGCAGCTTAGCTACAAACAATGAGCAGTTCTTC. This encodes CASSLATNNEQFF.

The rearrangement joins TRBV6-1 to TRBJ2-7, with D tentatively TRBD1 (5 bases). The germline gives CDR1 MNHNS, CDR2 SASEGT. V lost 2 bases and J 0 bases, leaving 14 bases between the germline ends. The CDR3 is made up of 16 amino acids. The DNA of the CDR3 is TGTGCCAGCAGTGAAAAGGTTCGTGACAGCTCCTACGAGCAGTACTTC. Amino acid sequence: CASSEKVRDSSYEQYF.

This sequence joins TRBV28 and TRBJ2-1; possible D gene TRBD2, 5 bases. Germline assignment: CDR1 MDHEN and CDR2 SYDVKM. CDR3 size: 15 residues. Trimming took 8 bases from V and 10 from J, leaving 24 bases between them. CDR3 amino acids: CASLTAAPLTGEQFF. CDR3 nucleotides: TGTGCCAGCCTCACGGCGGCCCCTCTGACGGGGGAGCAGTTCTTC.

This chain joins TRBV10-1 and TRBJ2-2; D is undetermined. The germline V gene encodes CDR1 WNHNN and CDR2 SYGVQD (reference sequence). The CDR3 is made up of 13 amino acids. Trimming took 1 base from V and 4 from J, leaving 4 bases between them. CDR3 in DNA: TGCGCCAGCAGTGAGTTCCGCACCGGGGAGCTGTTTTTT. Residues: CASSEFRTGELFF.

This clone was found once. Relative to the germline gene, one junction end is altered; a read error may explain this. Written as DNA, the CDR3 is TGTGCCTGCGGGGAACAGGGTAACACTGAAGCTCTCTTT. This codes for CACGEQGNTEALF. The V gene is TRBV11-2, the J gene TRBJ1-1, with D perhaps matching TRBD1 (6 bases). Germline lookup yields CDR1 SGHAT and CDR2 FQNNGV. This CDR3 comprises 13 residues.

The chain recombines TRBV2 with TRBJ1-1; D unclear. This CDR3 is 14 amino acids long. Trimming pared 3 bases from V and 0 bases from J, leaving 8 bases between. Germline V CDR1 and CDR2: SNHLY, FYNNEI. In DNA form, the CDR3 reads TGTGCCAGCAGTGAGAGGTCCATGAACACTGAAGCTTTCTTT. It specifies CASSERSMNTEAFF.

CDR3: CASSTGTGYNEQFF. CDR3 nucleotides: TGTGCCAGCAGCACCGGGACGGGGTACAATGAGCAGTTCTTC. The chain employs TRBV11-2 and TRBJ2-1; D possibly matches TRBD1 or TRBD2 (5 bases each). V lost 5 bases to trimming and J lost 4 bases, with 12 bases between them. Germline loops: CDR1 SGHAT, CDR2 FQNNGV. The CDR3 contains 14 residues. The full variable domain, its missing parts supplied by reference TRBV11-2 and TRBJ2-1, is EAGVAQSPRYKIIEKRQSVAFWCNPISGHATLYWYQQILGQGPKLLIQFQNNGVVDDSQLPKDRFSAERLKGVDSTLKIQPAKLEDSAVYLCASSTGTGYNEQFFGPGTRLTVL.

This chain links TRBV6-1 with TRBJ2-7; TRBD2 matches at 11 bases. This CDR3 is 15 amino acids long. Germline loops: CDR1 MNHNS, CDR2 SASEGT. Trimming removed 8 bases from V and 4 bases from J; junction bases left unmatched: 10. DNA of the CDR3: TGTGCCAGCCGTTCTAGCGGGAGGTTCGTGTACGAGCAGTACTTC. Encoded protein: CASRSSGRFVYEQYF.

With regard to this clone: It may be a read error: a sequence one base away is much more abundant. The V and J genes are TRBV6-1 and TRBJ1-2; perhaps TRBD1 as D (5 bases). The germline gives CDR1 MNHNS, CDR2 SASEGT. Trimming cost V 5 bases and J 2 bases, with 9 bases left between them. This CDR3 contains 13 residues. The CDR3 nucleotides read TGTGCCAGCAGTCGGGACTCCAACTATGGCTACACCTTC. Translating gives CASSRDSNYGYTF.